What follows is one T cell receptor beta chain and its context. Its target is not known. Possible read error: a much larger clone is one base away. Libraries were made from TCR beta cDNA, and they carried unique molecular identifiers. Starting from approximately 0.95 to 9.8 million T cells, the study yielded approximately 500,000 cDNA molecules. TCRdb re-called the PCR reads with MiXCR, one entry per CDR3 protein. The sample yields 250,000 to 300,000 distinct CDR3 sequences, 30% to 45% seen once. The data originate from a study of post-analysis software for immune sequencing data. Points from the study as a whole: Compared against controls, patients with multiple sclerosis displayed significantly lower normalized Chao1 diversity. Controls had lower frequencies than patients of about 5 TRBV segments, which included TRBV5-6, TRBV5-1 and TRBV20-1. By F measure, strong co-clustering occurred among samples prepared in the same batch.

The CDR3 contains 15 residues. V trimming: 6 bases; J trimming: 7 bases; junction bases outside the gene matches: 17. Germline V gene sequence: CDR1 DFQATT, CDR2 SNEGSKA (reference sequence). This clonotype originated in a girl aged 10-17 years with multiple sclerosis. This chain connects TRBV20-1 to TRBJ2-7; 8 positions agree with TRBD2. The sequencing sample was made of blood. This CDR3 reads CSASRLAPTYNEQYF. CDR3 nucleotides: TGCAGTGCCTCGCGACTAGCGCCCACCTACAATGAGCAGTACTTC.